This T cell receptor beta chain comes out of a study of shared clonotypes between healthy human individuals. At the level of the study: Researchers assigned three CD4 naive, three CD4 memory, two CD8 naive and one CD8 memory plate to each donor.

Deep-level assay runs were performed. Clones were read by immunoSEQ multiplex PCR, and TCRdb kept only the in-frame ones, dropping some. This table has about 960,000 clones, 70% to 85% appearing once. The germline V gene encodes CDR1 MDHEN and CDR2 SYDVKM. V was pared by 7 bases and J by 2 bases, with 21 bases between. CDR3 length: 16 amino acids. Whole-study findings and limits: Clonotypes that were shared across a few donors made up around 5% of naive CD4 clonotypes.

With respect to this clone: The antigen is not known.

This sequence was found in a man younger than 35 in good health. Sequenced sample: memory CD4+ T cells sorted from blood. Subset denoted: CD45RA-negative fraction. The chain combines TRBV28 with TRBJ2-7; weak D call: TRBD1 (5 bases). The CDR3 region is CASNPSELRQPYEQYF. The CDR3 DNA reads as TGTGCCAGCAACCCCTCGGAGCTGAGACAGCCCTACGAGCAGTACTTC.